This TCR beta chain was retrieved from a study of tumor-infiltrating lymphocytes in primary liver carcinoma. Study overall: The study enrolled male and female patients aged 30 to 69 years. Every sample contained roughly 3.65 to 7.5 million productive TCRbeta reads, and these numbers were similar from one tissue type to another.

The length of the CDR3 is 13 residues. Germline V gives CDR1 SGHDN, CDR2 FVKESK. V lost 6 bases and J lost 3, with 12 bases in between. Without any cell sorting, 20-30 mg of bulk tissue yielded co-extracted RNA and DNA. Every tumor specimen contained over 85% viable tumor cells. As to this clonotype: Its antigen remains unidentified.

General study results and limits: The study found only about 7-24% of top clones in all five tumor regions.

Constant-region priming of approximately 500 ng total RNA yielded TCR beta cDNA. Libraries covering TCR beta were generated through three nested multiplex PCR rounds (using a slightly modified ARM-PCR). Two initial PCR rounds of roughly 10 cycles each paired TRBV1-TRBV30 forward primers with a C-beta reverse primer. TCRdb re-called the multiplex PCR reads with MiXCR, one entry per CDR3 protein. The sample yields fewer than 110,000 distinct CDR3 sequences, around 71% seen once. The sample taken for sequencing was liver tumor tissue from sampling region 2. Noted subset: tumor region T2, inferior pole. The gene calls are TRBV14 and TRBJ2-7; no reliable D call. This TCR derives from a woman aged 60 to 75 with primary liver carcinoma and hepatitis B virus infection. CDR3 sequence (DNA): TGTGCCAGCAGTGAGTCAGAGCGCTACGAGCAGTACTTC. This translates into CASSESERYEQYF.